The entry below describes one TCR beta chain. Its antigen is currently unknown. The source of the sample is a study of PD-1 blockade in classical Hodgkin lymphoma. Regarding the study as a whole: Repertoire difference causes, possibly disease activity or prior therapy, remain undefined. A reduction in baseline TCR diversity was reportedly seen in newly diagnosed patients relative to healthy donors.

The germline CDR1 and CDR2 sequences are SGHRS and YFSETQ. Trimming took off 2 bases at V and 2 bases at J, with 5 bases between the two ends. This CDR3 has 14 amino acids. Profiling relied on immunoSEQ multiplex PCR, and the TCRdb table lists in-frame clones only, not all of them. The sample consists of approximately 25,000 clones, roughly 84% of them appearing once. Autologous stem cell transplantation was followed by relapse in every patient, and brentuximab vedotin exposure varied. The CD4+ T cells used were purified from thawed PBMCs through magnetic negative selection. The chain employs TRBV5-1 and TRBJ2-6; D unclear. Sequences were derived from CD4+ T cells from blood, sampled at baseline. The receptor was derived from a human donor with classical Hodgkin lymphoma. CDR3 coding DNA: TGCGCCAGCAGCTTCTCGACTGGGGCCAACGTCCTGACTTTC. Its protein product is CASSFSTGANVLTF.